This TCR beta chain was found in a study of CD4 and CD8 cells across lung adenocarcinoma regions. MiXCR was run by TCRdb on the PCR reads, yielding one entry per CDR3 protein. Among about 23,000 distinct CDR3 sequences listed, roughly half were seen once. J was trimmed by 9 bases and V by 6 bases; bases with no gene match: 18. Per the germline V gene, CDR1 is MNHEY and CDR2 is SVGAGI. The CDR3 is made up of 17 amino acids. Localized lung adenocarcinoma, a non-small cell lung cancer, affected the donors. Specimen: CD4+ T cells from the center of a lung tumor. The origin of this receptor is a male donor with lung adenocarcinoma. The CD4 and CD8 labels of this study may be unreliable. The chain combines TRBV6-5 with TRBJ1-5, with TRBD1 matching 9 bases. The CDR3 DNA reads TGTGCCAGCAGACTCGCTACAGGGGGCAATGTCTATCGGCCCCAGCATTTT. Amino acids: CASRLATGGNVYRPQHF.